This T cell receptor (beta chain) originates from a study of graft-versus-host responses after intestinal transplantation. Study background: Once they had received anti-thymocyte globulin induction, all recipients took tacrolimus and steroids for approximately three years.

Notes on the study in general: Peak levels of circulating GvH clones tracked with early post-transplant HvG declines. Recipient bone marrow held GvH clones, some seen earlier in ileum or blood.

This clone has just a few counts. Its antigen is not known. Germline CDR1 is MGHRA and CDR2 is YSYEKL. With 0 bases removed from V and 8 bases from J, the gap between germline ends came to 4 bases. CDR3 length equals 11 residues. Assay: immunoSEQ multiplex PCR; the TCRdb copy retains only in-frame clones and omits some. The table includes 85,000 to 100,000 clones, 86% detected once. The specimen was PBMCs, collected 255 days after intestinal transplant. The chain has TRBV4-1 and TRBJ1-1; D call uncertain. The receptor was derived from a human patient who received an intestinal transplant, so some T cells may come from the graft donor. CDR3 bases: TGCGCCAGCAGCCAAGAATCCGAAGCTTTCTTT. This translates into CASSQESEAFF.